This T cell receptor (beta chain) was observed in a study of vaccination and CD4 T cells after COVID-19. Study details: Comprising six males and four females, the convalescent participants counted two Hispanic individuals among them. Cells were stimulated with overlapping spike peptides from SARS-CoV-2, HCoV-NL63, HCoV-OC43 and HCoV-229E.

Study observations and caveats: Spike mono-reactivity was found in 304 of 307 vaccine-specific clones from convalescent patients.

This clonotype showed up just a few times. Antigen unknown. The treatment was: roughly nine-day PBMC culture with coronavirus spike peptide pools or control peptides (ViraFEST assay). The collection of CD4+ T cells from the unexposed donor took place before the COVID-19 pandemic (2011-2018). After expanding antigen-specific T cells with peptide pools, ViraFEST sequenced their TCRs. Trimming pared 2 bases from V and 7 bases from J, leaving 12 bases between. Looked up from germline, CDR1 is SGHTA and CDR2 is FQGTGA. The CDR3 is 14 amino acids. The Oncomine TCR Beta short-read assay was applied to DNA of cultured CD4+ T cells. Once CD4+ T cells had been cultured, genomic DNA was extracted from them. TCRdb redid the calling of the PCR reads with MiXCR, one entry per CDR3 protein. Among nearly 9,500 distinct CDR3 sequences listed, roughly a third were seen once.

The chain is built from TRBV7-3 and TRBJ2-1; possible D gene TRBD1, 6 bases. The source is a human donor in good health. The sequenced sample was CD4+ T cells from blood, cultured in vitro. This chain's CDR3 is CASSLSTGRNEQFF. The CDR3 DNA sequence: TGTGCCAGCAGCTTATCGACAGGAAGGAATGAGCAGTTCTTC.